A selection of T cell receptor beta chains follows, all from one sample in a study of PD-1 blockade in classical Hodgkin lymphoma. TCRdb's table, derived via immunoSEQ multiplex PCR, lists solely in-frame clones and lacks some. Of 20,000 to 25,000 clones listed, 81% are singletons. Here the sequenced sample was peripheral blood mononuclear cells (PBMCs), taken before the fourth cycle of nivolumab. These receptors were collected from a human donor with classical Hodgkin lymphoma. The CDR3 runs from the conserved cysteine through the conserved F or W. A D gene is named only where the DNA matches it firmly. Not every row has a clone size; where given, it reads once, few, many or a size class.

clone size	J gene	D gene	V gene	CDR3 protein	CDR3 DNA
NA	TRBJ2-7	TRBD2	TRBV9	CASSVGLAGGSYEQYF	TGTGCCAGCAGCGTAGGGCTAGCGGGGGGATCCTACGAGCAGTACTTC
NA	TRBJ1-6	NA	TRBV7-9	CASSLLSQPSNSPLHF	TGTGCCAGCAGCTTATTAAGCCAGCCGTCTAATTCACCCCTCCACTTT
few	TRBJ2-1	TRBD2	TRBV2	CASSERASGAGEQFF	TGTGCCAGCAGTGAAAGAGCTAGCGGGGCGGGTGAGCAGTTCTTC
NA	TRBJ1-2	NA	TRBV15	CATSRETGRANYGYTF	TGTGCCACCAGCAGAGAGACAGGCCGCGCTAACTATGGCTACACCTTC
few	TRBJ2-2	NA	TRBV4-1	CASSLPNTLRNTGELFF	TGCGCCAGCAGCCTCCCGAACACTTTAAGGAACACCGGGGAGCTGTTTTTT
NA	TRBJ2-7	NA	TRBV19	CASSAVAQRSYEQYF	TGTGCCAGTAGTGCGGTCGCCCAGCGGTCCTACGAGCAGTACTTC
NA	TRBJ2-5	NA	TRBV4-2	CASSQGGDTKETQYF	TGTGCCAGCAGCCAAGGCGGCGACACCAAAGAGACCCAGTACTTC
NA	TRBJ2-1	TRBD2	TRBV9	CASSYLAGGSYNEQFF	TGTGCCAGCAGCTACTTAGCGGGGGGGTCCTACAATGAGCAGTTCTTC
NA	TRBJ2-1	NA	TRBV27	CASSSNGPVSEQFF	TGTGCCAGCAGTTCGAATGGACCCGTCAGTGAGCAGTTCTTC
NA	TRBJ1-6	NA	TRBV18	CASSPEGGNSPLHF	TGTGCCAGCTCCCCTGAGGGTGGGAATTCACCCCTCCACTTT
once	TRBJ2-2	NA	TRBV18	CASSPWAENTGELFF	TGTGCCAGCTCACCATGGGCAGAGAACACCGGGGAGCTGTTTTTT
NA	TRBJ1-6	TRBD1	TRBV27	CASSLSAGGLSPLHF	TGTGCCAGCAGTTTATCGGCAGGGGGCCTTTCACCCCTCCACTTT
NA	TRBJ2-7	TRBD1	TRBV4-1	CASSRGAGTGDYEQYF	TGCGCCAGCAGCCGGGGGGCCGGGACAGGGGACTACGAGCAGTACTTC
NA	TRBJ1-4	NA	TRBV27	CASSFKGGHYEKLFF	TGTGCCAGCAGTTTCAAAGGGGGACACTATGAAAAACTGTTTTTT
NA	TRBJ2-7	NA	TRBV7-6	CASSRRGVLGEQYF	TGTGCCAGCAGCCGCAGGGGGGTACTTGGCGAGCAGTACTTC
NA	TRBJ2-5	TRBD2	TRBV28	CASSLSGKGQETQYF	TGTGCCAGCAGTTTAAGCGGGAAGGGCCAAGAGACCCAGTACTTC
NA	TRBJ1-1	NA	TRBV6-6	CASSLFGANTEAFF	TGTGCCAGCAGTCTCTTCGGGGCGAACACTGAAGCTTTCTTT
NA	TRBJ2-7	TRBD2	TRBV4-1	CASSQSERGSSYEQYF	TGCGCCAGCAGCCAGTCAGAGCGGGGGTCCTCCTACGAGCAGTACTTC
NA	TRBJ1-4	NA	TRBV15	CATSRVGLYNEKLFF	TGTGCCACCAGCAGAGTTGGGCTTTATAATGAAAAACTGTTTTTT
NA	TRBJ2-3	NA	TRBV28	CASSLVGAYTDTQYF	TGTGCCAGCAGTTTAGTAGGGGCTTACACAGATACGCAGTATTTT
once	TRBJ2-1	NA	TRBV6-6	CASSYSIEDGYNEQFF	TGTGCCAGCAGTTACTCTATTGAGGACGGGTACAATGAGCAGTTCTTC
NA	TRBJ2-1	TRBD2	TRBV7-2	CASSLASSGIRGDEQFF	TGTGCCAGCAGCTTAGCCAGTAGCGGGATACGGGGTGATGAGCAGTTCTTC
NA	TRBJ1-4	NA	TRBV11-3	CASRNRVEEKLFF	TGTGCCAGCAGGAACAGGGTGGAGGAAAAACTGTTTTTT
few	TRBJ1-5	TRBD1	TRBV28	CASSSTGTGNQPQHF	TGTGCCAGCAGTTCGACCGGGACAGGTAATCAGCCCCAGCATTTT
NA	TRBJ2-7	TRBD2	TRBV4-1	CASSQEGLAGGHYEQYF	TGCGCCAGCAGCCAAGAAGGACTAGCGGGAGGACACTACGAGCAGTACTTC
NA	TRBJ1-3	TRBD1	TRBV18	CASSLLEGQGSSGNTIYF	TGTGCCAGCTCCCTACTAGAGGGACAGGGGTCGTCTGGAAACACCATATATTTT
once	TRBJ2-3	NA	TRBV5-6	CASSLYSPDDTQYF	TGTGCCAGCAGCTTGTATAGCCCGGACGATACGCAGTATTTT
NA	TRBJ1-2	NA	TRBV27	CASSSTNRGYTF	TGTGCCAGCAGTTCGACCAACAGAGGCTACACCTTC
few	TRBJ2-7	TRBD2	TRBV10-3	CAISISGGAYYEQYF	TGTGCCATCAGTATAAGCGGGGGGGCCTACTACGAGCAGTACTTC
NA	TRBJ1-5	NA	TRBV19	CASSIEEGRFNQPQHF	TGTGCCAGTAGTATAGAAGAAGGACGATTCAATCAGCCCCAGCATTTT
NA	TRBJ2-3	TRBD2	TRBV2	CASSDRHSGRATDTQYF	TGTGCCAGCAGTGACCGACATAGCGGGAGGGCGACAGATACGCAGTATTTT
once	TRBJ1-1	NA	TRBV7-9	CASSPLRNTEAFF	TGTGCCAGCAGCCCACTACGGAACACTGAAGCTTTCTTT
NA	TRBJ2-7	NA	TRBV4-2	CASSQDLKDYNYEQYF	TGTGCCAGCAGCCAAGATCTAAAGGACTACAACTACGAGCAGTACTTC